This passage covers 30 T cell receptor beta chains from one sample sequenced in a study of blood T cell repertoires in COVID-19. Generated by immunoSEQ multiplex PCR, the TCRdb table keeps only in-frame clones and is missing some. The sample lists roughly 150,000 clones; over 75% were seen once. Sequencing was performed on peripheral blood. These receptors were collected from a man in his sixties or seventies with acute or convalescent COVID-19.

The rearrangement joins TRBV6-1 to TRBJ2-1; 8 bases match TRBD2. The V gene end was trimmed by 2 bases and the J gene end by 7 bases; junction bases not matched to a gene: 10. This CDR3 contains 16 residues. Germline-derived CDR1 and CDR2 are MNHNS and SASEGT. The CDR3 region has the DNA TGTGCCAGCAGTGAAATTGGACGGGGGGGCAGAAATGAGCAGTTCTTC. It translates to CASSEIGRGGRNEQFF.

CDR3 bases: TGTGCCAGTAATTCGTGGACAGCTAATGAAAAACTGTTTTTT. Amino acid sequence: CASNSWTANEKLFF. This rearrangement joins TRBV19 to TRBJ1-4; D might be TRBD1 (6 bases). The ends were cut back, 7 bases at V and 3 bases at J, with 12 bases in the middle. The germline V gene has CDR1 LNHDA and CDR2 SQIVND (reference sequence). The CDR3 contains 14 residues.

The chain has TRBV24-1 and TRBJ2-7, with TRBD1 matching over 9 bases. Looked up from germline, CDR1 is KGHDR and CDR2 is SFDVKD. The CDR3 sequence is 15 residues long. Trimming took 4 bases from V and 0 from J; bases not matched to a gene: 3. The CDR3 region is CATSERDRDSYEQYF. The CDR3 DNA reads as TGTGCCACCAGTGAGAGGGACAGGGACTCCTACGAGCAGTACTTC.

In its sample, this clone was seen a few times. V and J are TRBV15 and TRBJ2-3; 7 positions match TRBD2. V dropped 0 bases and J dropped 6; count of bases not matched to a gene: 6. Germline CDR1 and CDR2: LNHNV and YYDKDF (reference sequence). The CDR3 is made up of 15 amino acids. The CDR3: CATSRDSLAEDTQYF. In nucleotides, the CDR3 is TGTGCCACCAGCAGAGATTCGCTAGCGGAGGATACGCAGTATTTT.

In nucleotides, the CDR3 is TGTGCCAGCAGCTCCCAGGTAGCGGGTGGCCACGAGCAGTACTTC. This codes for CASSSQVAGGHEQYF. The chain couples TRBV7-2 to TRBJ2-7, with 7 positions matching TRBD2. V lost 4 bases and J lost 5; bases outside the gene matches: 11. Germline values: CDR1 SGHTA, CDR2 FQGNSA. The CDR3 extends over 15 amino acids. The complete variable domain, with remaining parts taken from reference TRBV7-2 and TRBJ2-7, reads GAGVSQSPSNKVTEKGKDVELRCDPISGHTALYWYRQSLGQGLEFLIYFQGNSAPDKSGLPSDRFSAERTGGSVSTLTIQRTQQEDSAVYLCASSSQVAGGHEQYFGPGTRLTVT.

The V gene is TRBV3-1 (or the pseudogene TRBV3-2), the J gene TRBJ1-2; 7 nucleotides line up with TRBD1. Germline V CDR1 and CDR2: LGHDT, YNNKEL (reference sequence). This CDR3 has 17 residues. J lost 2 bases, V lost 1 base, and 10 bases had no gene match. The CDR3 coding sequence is TGTGCCAGCAGCCAAGGGTTCGGAGGGACAGTCAACTATGGCTACACCTTC. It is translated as CASSQGFGGTVNYGYTF.

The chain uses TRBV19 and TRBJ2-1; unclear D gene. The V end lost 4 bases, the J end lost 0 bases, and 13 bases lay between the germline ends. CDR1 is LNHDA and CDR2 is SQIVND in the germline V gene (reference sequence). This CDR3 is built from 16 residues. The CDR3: CASSTLPRVSYNEQFF. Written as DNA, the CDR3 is TGTGCCAGTAGTACGCTCCCACGGGTCTCCTACAATGAGCAGTTCTTC.

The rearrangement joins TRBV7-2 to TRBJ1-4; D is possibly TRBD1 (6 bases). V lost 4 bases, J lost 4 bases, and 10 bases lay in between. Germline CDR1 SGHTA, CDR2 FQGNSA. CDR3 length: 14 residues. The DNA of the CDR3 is TGTGCCAGCAGCTCAGGACAGTTTAATGAAAAACTGTTTTTT. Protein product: CASSSGQFNEKLFF.

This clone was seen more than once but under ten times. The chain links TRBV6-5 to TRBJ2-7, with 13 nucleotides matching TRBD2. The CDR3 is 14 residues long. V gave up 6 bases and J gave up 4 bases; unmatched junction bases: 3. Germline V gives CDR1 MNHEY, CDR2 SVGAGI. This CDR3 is CASRGTSGVYEQYF. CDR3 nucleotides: TGTGCCAGCAGGGGGACTAGCGGGGTTTACGAGCAGTACTTC.

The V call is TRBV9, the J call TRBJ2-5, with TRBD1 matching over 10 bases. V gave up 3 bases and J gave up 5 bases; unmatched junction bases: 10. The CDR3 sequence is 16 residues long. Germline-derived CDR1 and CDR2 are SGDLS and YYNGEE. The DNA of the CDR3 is TGTGCCAGCAGCGCCCGTGGAGGGACAGGGGTCGAGACCCAGTACTTC. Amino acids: CASSARGGTGVETQYF. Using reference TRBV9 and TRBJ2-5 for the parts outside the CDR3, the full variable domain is DSGVTQTPKHLITATGQRVTLRCSPRSGDLSVYWYQQSLDQGLQFLIQYYNGEERAKGNILERFSAQQFPDLHSELNLSSLELGDSALYFCASSARGGTGVETQYFGPGTRLLVL.

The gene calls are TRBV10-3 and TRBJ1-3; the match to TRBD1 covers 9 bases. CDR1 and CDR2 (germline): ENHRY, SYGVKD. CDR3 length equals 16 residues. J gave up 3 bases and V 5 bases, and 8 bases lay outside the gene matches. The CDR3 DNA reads TGTGCCATCAGTAAGGACAGGGGACGCCTTGGAAACACCATATATTTT. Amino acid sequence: CAISKDRGRLGNTIYF.

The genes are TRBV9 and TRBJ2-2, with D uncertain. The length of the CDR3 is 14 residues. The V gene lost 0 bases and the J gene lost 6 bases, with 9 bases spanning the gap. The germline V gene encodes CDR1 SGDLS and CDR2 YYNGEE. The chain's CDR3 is CASSVVYGSGELFF. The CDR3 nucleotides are TGTGCCAGCAGCGTAGTATACGGTTCCGGGGAGCTGTTTTTT. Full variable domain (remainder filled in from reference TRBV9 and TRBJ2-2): DSGVTQTPKHLITATGQRVTLRCSPRSGDLSVYWYQQSLDQGLQFLIQYYNGEERAKGNILERFSAQQFPDLHSELNLSSLELGDSALYFCASSVVYGSGELFFGEGSRLTVL.

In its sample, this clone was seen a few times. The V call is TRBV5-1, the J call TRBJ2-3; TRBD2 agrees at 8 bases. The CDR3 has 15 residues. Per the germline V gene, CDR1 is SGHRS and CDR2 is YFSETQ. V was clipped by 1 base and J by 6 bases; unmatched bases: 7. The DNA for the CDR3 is TGCGCCAGCAGCTTGCGCGGGACTAGAGGGGATACGCAGTATTTT. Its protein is CASSLRGTRGDTQYF.

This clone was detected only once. The CDR3 DNA reads TGTGCCAGTAGTTTAACAGGGTTGGCTTTGGGCTATGGCTACACCTTC. It encodes CASSLTGLALGYGYTF. The chain has TRBV19 and TRBJ1-2; a possible D gene is TRBD1 (6 bases). Trimming took off 5 bases at V and 4 bases at J, with 20 bases between the two ends. Germline V lookup: CDR1 LNHDA, CDR2 SQIVND (reference sequence). This CDR3 has 16 residues.

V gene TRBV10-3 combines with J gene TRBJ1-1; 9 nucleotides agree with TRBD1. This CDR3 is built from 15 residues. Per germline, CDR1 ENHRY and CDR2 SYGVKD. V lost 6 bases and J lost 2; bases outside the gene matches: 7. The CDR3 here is CAIRGQGGGNTEAFF. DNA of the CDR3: TGTGCCATCAGGGGACAGGGAGGTGGAAACACTGAAGCTTTCTTT.

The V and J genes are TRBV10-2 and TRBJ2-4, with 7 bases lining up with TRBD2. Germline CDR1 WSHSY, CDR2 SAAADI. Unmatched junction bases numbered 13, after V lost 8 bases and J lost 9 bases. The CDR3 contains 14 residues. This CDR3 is CASGGEVGAGIQYF. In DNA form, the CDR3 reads TGCGCCAGCGGGGGGGAGGTAGGGGCGGGCATTCAGTACTTC.

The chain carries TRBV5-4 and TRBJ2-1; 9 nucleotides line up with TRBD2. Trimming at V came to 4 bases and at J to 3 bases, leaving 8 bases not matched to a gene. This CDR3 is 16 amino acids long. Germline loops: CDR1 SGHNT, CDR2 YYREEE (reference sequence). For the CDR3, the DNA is TGTGCCAGCAGCCCACGTCTAGCGGGGTTCTACAATGAGCAGTTCTTC. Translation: CASSPRLAGFYNEQFF.

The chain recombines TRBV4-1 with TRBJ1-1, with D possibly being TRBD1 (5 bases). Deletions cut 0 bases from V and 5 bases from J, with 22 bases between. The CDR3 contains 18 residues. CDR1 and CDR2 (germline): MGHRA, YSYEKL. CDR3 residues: CASSQDVPGTVTSTEAFF. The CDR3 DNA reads TGCGCCAGCAGCCAAGATGTACCAGGGACTGTTACCTCTACTGAAGCTTTCTTT.

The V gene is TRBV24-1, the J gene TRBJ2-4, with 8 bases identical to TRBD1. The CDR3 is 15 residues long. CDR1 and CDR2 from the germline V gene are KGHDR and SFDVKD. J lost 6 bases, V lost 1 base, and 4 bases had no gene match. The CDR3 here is CATSDFRDRLNIQYF. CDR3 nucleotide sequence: TGTGCCACCAGTGATTTTAGGGACAGGCTAAACATTCAGTACTTC.

CDR3 sequence: CASSFGTGNEKLFF. In DNA form, the CDR3 reads TGCGCCAGCAGCTTCGGGACAGGGAACGAAAAACTGTTTTTT. This sequence joins TRBV5-1 and TRBJ1-4, with TRBD1 identical over 9 bases. The CDR3 has 14 amino acids. V lost 2 bases to trimming and J lost 8 bases; unmatched junction nucleotides: 4. Per the germline V gene, CDR1 is SGHRS and CDR2 is YFSETQ. Combining the CDR3 with reference TRBV5-1 and TRBJ1-4 gives the whole variable domain KAGVTQTPRYLIKTRGQQVTLSCSPISGHRSVSWYQQTPGQGLQFLFEYFSETQRNKGNFPGRFSGRQFSNSRSEMNVSTLELGDSALYLCASSFGTGNEKLFFGSGTQLSVL.

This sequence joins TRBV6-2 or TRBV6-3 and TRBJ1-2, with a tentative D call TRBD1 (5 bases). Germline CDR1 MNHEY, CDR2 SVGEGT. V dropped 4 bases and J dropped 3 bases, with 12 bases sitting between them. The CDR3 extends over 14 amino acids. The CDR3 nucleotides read TGTGCCAGCAGTTCGGCGGGGGTAGACTATGGCTACACCTTC. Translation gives CASSSAGVDYGYTF.

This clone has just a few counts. The CDR3 here is CASSHTENTEAFF. For the CDR3, the DNA is TGCGCCAGCAGCCATACAGAGAACACTGAAGCTTTCTTT. The chain is built from TRBV4-3 and TRBJ1-1; D gene unclear. CDR3 length: 13 amino acids. V was trimmed by 3 bases and J by 1 base, leaving 6 bases between them. Germline loops: CDR1 LGHNA, CDR2 YSLEER.

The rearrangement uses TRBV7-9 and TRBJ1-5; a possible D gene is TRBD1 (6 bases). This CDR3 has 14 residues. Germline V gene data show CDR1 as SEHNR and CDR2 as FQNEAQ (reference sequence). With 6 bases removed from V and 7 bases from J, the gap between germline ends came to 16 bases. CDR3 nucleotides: TGTGCCAGCAGTCGGACAGAATCAGGGCAGCCCCAGCATTTT. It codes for CASSRTESGQPQHF.

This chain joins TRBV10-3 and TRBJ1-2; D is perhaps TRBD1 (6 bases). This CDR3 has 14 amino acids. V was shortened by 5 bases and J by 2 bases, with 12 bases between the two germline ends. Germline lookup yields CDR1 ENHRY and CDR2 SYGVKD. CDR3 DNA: TGTGCCATCAGTCCCGGACAGAAGAACTATGGCTACACCTTC. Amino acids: CAISPGQKNYGYTF.

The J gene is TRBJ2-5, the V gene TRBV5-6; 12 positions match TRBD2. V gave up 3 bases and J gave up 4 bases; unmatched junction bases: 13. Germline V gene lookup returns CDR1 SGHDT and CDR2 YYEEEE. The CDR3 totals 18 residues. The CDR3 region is CASSSLAASGGAIETQYF. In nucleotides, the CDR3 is TGTGCCAGCAGCTCCCTCGCGGCTAGCGGGGGGGCCATAGAGACCCAGTACTTC.

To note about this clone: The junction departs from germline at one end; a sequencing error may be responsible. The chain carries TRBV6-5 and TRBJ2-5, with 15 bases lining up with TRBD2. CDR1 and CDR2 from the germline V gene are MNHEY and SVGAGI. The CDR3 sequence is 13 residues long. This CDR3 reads CAMPGLAGGPADF. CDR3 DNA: TGTGCCATGCCGGGACTAGCGGGGGGCCCGGCCGACTTC.

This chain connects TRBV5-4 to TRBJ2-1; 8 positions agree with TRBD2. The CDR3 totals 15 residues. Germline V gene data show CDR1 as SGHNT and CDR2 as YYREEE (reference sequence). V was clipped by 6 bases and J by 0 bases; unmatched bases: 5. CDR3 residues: CASKLGRGSYNEQFF. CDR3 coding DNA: TGTGCCAGCAAACTCGGGAGGGGCTCCTACAATGAGCAGTTCTTC.

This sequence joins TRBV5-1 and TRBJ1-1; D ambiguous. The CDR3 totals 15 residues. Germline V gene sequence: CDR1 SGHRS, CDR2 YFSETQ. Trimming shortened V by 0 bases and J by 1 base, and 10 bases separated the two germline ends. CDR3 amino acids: CASSLDPGGNTEAFF. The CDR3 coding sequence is TGCGCCAGCAGCTTGGATCCGGGTGGGAACACTGAAGCTTTCTTT. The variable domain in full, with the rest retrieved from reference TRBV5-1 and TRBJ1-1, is KAGVTQTPRYLIKTRGQQVTLSCSPISGHRSVSWYQQTPGQGLQFLFEYFSETQRNKGNFPGRFSGRQFSNSRSEMNVSTLELGDSALYLCASSLDPGGNTEAFFGQGTRLTVV.

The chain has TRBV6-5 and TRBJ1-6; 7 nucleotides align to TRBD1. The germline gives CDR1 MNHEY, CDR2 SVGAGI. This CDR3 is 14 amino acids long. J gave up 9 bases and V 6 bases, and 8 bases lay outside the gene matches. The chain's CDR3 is CASSLRGMPSPLHF. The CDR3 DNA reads TGTGCCAGCAGCCTCAGGGGGATGCCTTCACCCCTCCACTTT.

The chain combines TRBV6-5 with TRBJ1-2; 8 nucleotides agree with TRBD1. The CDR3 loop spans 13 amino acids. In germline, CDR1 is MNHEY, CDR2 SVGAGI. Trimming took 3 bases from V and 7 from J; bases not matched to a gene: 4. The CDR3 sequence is CASSYLTGVGYTF. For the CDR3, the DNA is TGTGCCAGCAGTTATCTGACAGGGGTTGGCTACACCTTC.